Below, one T cell receptor (beta chain) is given with its context. These data come from a study of blood T cell repertoires in COVID-19. Overall study context: Some COVID-19 samples were acute and others convalescent; all came from the United States, Italy and Spain.

Trimming removed 5 bases at V and 3 bases at J, with 20 bases between. Per germline, CDR1 SGHTA and CDR2 FQGNSA. The CDR3 is 16 residues long. Clones were sequenced by immunoSEQ multiplex PCR, and TCRdb holds only the in-frame ones, with some missing. Of about 140,000 clones in the sample, 80% to 85% were seen once. Sequenced material: peripheral blood. The clonotype originates from a human donor in a cohort sampled during active COVID-19. V usage is TRBV7-2 and J usage is TRBJ2-7; D is unclear. CDR3 sequence: CASSPQAGFGFYEQYF. In DNA, the CDR3 is TGTGCCAGCAGCCCCCAAGCCGGCTTCGGGTTCTACGAGCAGTACTTC.